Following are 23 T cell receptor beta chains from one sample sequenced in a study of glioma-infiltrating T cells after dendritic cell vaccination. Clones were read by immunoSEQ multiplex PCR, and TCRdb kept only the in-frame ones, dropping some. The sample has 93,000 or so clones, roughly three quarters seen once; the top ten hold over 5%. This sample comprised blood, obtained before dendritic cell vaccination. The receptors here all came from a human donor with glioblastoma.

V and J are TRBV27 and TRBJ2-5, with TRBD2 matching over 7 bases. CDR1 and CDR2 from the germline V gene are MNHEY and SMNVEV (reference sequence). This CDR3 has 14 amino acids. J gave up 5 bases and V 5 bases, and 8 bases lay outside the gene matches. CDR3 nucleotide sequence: TGTGCCAGCAGTCTCACCCACGGGGGGGAGACCCAGTACTTC. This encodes CASSLTHGGETQYF.

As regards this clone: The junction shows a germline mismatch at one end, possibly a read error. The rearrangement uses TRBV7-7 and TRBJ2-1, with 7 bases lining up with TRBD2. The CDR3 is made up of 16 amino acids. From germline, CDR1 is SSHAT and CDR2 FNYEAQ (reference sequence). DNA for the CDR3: TGTGCTAGCAGCTTAGATGGGCTAGCGGTCTACAATGAGCAGTTCTTC. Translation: CASSLDGLAVYNEQFF.

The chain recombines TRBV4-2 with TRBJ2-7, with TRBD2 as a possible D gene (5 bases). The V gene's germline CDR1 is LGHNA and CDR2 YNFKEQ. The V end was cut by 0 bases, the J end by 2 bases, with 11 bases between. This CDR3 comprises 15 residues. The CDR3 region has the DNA TGTGCCAGCAGCCAAGATCGGACTGAAACCTACGAGCAGTACTTC. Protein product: CASSQDRTETYEQYF.

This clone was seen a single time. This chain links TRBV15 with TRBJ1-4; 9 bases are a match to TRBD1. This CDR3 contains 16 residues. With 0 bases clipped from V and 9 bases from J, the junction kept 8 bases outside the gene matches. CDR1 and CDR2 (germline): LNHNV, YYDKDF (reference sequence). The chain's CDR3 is CATSRESTGGWQKLFF. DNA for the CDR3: TGTGCCACCAGCAGAGAAAGCACAGGGGGCTGGCAAAAACTGTTTTTT. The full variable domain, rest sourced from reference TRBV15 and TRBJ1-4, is DAMVIQNPRYQVTQFGKPVTLSCSQTLNHNVMYWYQQKSSQAPKLLFHYYDKDFNNEADTPDNFQSRRPNTSFCFLDIRSPGLGDTAMYLCATSRESTGGWQKLFFGSGTQLSVL.

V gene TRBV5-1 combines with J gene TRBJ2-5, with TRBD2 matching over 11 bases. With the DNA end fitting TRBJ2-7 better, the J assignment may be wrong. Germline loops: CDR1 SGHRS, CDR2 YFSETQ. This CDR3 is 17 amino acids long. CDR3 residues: CASSLVAGTSGSYEQYF. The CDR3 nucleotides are TGCGCCAGCAGCTTGGTAGCCGGGACTAGCGGCTCCTACGAGCAGTACTTC.

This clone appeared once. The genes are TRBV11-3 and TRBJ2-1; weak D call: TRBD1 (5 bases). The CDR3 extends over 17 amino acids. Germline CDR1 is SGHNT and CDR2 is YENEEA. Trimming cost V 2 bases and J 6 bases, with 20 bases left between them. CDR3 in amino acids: CASSLKGLAGLGNEQFF. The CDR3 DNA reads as TGTGCCAGCAGCTTAAAGGGGCTGGCAGGGCTGGGCAATGAGCAGTTCTTC.

CDR3 coding DNA: TGCAGCGTTCTGATCCGGGTTGGGGAAAAACTGTTTTTT. Amino acid sequence: CSVLIRVGEKLFF. The J gene is TRBJ1-4, the V gene TRBV29-1; D is unresolved. The V gene's germline CDR1 is SQVTM and CDR2 ANQGSEA. This CDR3 has 13 residues. Trimming shortened V by 5 bases and J by 8 bases, and 15 bases separated the two germline ends.

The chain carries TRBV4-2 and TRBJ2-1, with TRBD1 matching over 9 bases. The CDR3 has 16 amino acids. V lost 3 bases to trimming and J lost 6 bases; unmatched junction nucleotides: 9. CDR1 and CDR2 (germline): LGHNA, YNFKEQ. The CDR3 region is CASSHRTGAGINEQFF. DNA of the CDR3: TGTGCCAGCAGCCATCGGACAGGGGCGGGAATCAATGAGCAGTTCTTC.

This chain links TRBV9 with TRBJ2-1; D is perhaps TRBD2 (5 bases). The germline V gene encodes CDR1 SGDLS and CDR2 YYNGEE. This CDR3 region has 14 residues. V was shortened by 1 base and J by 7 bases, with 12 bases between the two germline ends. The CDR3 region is CASSVMTGSNEQFF. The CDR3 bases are TGTGCCAGCAGCGTAATGACGGGGAGTAATGAGCAGTTCTTC. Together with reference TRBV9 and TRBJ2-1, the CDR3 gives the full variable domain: DSGVTQTPKHLITATGQRVTLRCSPRSGDLSVYWYQQSLDQGLQFLIQYYNGEERAKGNILERFSAQQFPDLHSELNLSSLELGDSALYFCASSVMTGSNEQFFGPGTRLTVL.

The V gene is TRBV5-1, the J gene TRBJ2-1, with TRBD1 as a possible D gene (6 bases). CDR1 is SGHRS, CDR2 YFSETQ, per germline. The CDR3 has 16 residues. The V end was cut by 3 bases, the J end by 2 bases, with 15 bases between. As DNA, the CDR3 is TGCGCCAGCAGCTGGGCGAACAGGGTTGCCTACAATGAGCAGTTCTTC. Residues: CASSWANRVAYNEQFF.

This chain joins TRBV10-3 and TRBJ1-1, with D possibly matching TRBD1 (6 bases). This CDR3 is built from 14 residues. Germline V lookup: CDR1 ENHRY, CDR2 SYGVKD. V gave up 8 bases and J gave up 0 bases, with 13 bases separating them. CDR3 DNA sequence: TGTGCCATCGGGAAGACAGGACTGAACACTGAAGCTTTCTTT. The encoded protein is CAIGKTGLNTEAFF.

The CDR3 region is CASSFEGSRGTGAFF. The CDR3 DNA sequence: TGCGCCAGCAGCTTTGAAGGGTCGAGGGGGACGGGAGCTTTCTTT. This sequence joins TRBV5-1 and TRBJ1-1; D possibly corresponds to TRBD1 (6 bases). Between the trimmed V and J ends, which lost 2 bases and 10 bases, there was a span of 21 bases. CDR3 length equals 15 residues. Per germline, CDR1 SGHRS and CDR2 YFSETQ.

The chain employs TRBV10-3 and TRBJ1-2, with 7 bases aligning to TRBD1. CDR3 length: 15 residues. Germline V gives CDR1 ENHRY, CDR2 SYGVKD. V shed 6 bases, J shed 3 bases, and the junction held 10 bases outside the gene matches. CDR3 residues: CAIRRQGVEDYGYTF. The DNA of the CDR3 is TGTGCCATCAGGAGACAGGGTGTAGAGGACTATGGCTACACCTTC.

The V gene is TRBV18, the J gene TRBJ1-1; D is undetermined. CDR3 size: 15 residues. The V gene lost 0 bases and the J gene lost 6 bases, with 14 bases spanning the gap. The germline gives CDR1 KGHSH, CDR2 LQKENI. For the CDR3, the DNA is TGTGCCAGCTCACCACCATGGGGAGAATATCCTGAAGCTTTCTTT. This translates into CASSPPWGEYPEAFF.

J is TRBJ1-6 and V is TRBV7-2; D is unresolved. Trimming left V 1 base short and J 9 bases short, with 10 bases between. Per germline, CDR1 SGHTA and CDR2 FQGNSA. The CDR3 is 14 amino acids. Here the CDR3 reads CASSLGGAGSPLHF. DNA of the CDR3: TGTGCCAGCAGCTTAGGGGGAGCGGGTTCACCCCTCCACTTT.

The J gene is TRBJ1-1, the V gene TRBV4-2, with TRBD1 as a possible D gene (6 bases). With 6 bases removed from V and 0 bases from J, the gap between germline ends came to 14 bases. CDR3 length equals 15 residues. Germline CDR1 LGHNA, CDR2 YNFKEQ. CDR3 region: CASRADRRLNTEAFF. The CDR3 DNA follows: TGTGCCAGCAGGGCGGACAGACGATTGAACACTGAAGCTTTCTTT.

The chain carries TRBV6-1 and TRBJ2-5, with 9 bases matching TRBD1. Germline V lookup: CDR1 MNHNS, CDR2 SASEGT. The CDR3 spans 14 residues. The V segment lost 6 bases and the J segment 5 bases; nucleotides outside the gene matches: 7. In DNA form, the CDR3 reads TGTGCCAGCAGCTCGGGACAGGGTCCGGAGACCCAGTACTTC. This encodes CASSSGQGPETQYF.

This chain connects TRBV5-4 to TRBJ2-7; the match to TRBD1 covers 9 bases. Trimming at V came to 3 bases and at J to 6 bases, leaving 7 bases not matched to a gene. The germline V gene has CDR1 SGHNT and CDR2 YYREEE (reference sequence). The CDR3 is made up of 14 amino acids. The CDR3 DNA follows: TGTGCCAGCAGCTCCGGGACAGGGATTGTCGAGCAGTACTTC. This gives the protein CASSSGTGIVEQYF.

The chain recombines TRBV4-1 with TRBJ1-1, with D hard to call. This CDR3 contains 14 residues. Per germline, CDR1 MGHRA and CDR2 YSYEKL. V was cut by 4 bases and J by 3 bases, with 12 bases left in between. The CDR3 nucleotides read TGCGCCAGCAGCCTTCCGACGGGATACACTGAAGCTTTCTTT. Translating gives CASSLPTGYTEAFF.

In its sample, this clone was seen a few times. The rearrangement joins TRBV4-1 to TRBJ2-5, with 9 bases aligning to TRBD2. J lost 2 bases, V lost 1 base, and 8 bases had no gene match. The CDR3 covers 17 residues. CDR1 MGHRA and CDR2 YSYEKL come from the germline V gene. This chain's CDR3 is CASSQVRSTSGQETQYF. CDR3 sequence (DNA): TGCGCCAGCAGCCAAGTTAGGTCGACTAGCGGACAAGAGACCCAGTACTTC.

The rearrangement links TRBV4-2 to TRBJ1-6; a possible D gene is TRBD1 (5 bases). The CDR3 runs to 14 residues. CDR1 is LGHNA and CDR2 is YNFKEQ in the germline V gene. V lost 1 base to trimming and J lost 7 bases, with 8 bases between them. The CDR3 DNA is TGTGCCAGCAGCCAAGGACAGTTCAATTCACCCCTCCACTTT. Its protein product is CASSQGQFNSPLHF.

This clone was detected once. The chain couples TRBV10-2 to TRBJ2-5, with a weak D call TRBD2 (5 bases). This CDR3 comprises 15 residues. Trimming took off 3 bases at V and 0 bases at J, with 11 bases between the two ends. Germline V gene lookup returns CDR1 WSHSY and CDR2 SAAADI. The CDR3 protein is CASSDQRLYQETQYF. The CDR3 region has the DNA TGCGCCAGCAGTGATCAGCGGCTGTACCAAGAGACCCAGTACTTC.

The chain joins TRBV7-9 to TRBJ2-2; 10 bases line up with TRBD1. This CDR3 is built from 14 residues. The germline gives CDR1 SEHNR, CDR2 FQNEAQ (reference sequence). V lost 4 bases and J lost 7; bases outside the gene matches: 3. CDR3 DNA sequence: TGTGCCAGCAGCTCGACAGGGGGCAACGGGGAGCTGTTTTTT. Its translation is CASSSTGGNGELFF.